This T cell receptor (beta chain) was obtained from a study of shared clonotypes between healthy human individuals (dated by TCRdb to about 2020). Study-level background: A few men and a couple of women, aged 18 to 49 years, made up the cohort. The study deeply sequenced blood TCR repertoires of 5 or 6 healthy adults to estimate repertoire size and the extent of clonotype sharing between individuals. Each donor's leukapheresis produced roughly between about 0.9 and 9.5 billion PBMCs. For each donor, CD4 naive and CD4 memory were each run on three plates, CD8 naive on two plates, and CD8 memory on one plate. Libraries were prepared and TCR repertoires were sequenced by different laboratories using diverse techniques, in order to increase sequencing depth and limit assay-specific biases. On the study overall, not on this receptor specifically: Pairwise subsampling indicated that sequencing depth was expected to affect the degree of clonotype sharing among donors. Across a handful of donors, approximately 4.9% of naive CD4, roughly 3.8% of naive CD8, 2.3% of memory CD4, and about 0.44% of memory CD8 clonotypes were shared. Because the study included a small number of donors, the genetic and exposure-history diversity represented was limited. Higher generation probabilities were observed for clonotypes shared by all four sorted-subset donors than for non-shared clonotypes. Larger estimated clonotype richness was generally found for naive subsets than for memory subsets. Incomplete sequencing was indicated by rarefaction of sorted-subset datasets, despite the large sequencing depth. Sampling was restricted to blood, and TCR repertoires in tissue are likely to differ from TCR repertoires in blood.

Per the germline V gene, ENHRY is the CDR1 and SYGVKD is the CDR2. CDR3 length: 13 amino acids, cysteine to phenylalanine. CDR3 DNA only is kept here, 39 bases in frame from base 1. At the junction V is shortened by 10 bases and J by 3 bases; bases outside the gene matches: 8. For this clone: The antigen it binds to is not known. No base qualities exist here, and no much larger clone lies one base off it.

TCR CDR3 regions were amplified from genomic DNA by multiplex PCR using the deep immunoSEQ assay. Extracted genomic DNA from each cell subset was distributed evenly across all wells of several immunoSEQ 96-well plates, and each plate was treated as a replicate. For sorted subsets, about 200 ng genomic DNA, equal to some 28,000 T cell genomes, was loaded into each replicate PCR. Purified libraries were quantified with a Qubit 3.0 fluorometer, sized on a Bioanalyzer 2100, and re-quantified with the KAPA Library Quantification kit. A separate single-read 150-cycle Illumina NextSeq 550 flow cell was used to sequence each immunoSEQ 96-well plate. Per the authors' processing: Because the immunoSEQ output included only junctional sequences and no quality scores, the filtering could not be the same as the filtering used for full-length reads. Sequences were annotated with PyIR, a Python wrapper for IgBLAST v1.9, and V/J genes and CDR3 were assigned using IMGT germline references. Reads were removed for weak V/J assignments (E-value above 1e-6), missing CDR3, stop codons, out-of-frame junctions, or ambiguous translated residues. V3J clonotypes were defined by identical inferred V gene, J gene, and CDR3 amino acid sequence. Percentage overlap between repertoires was computed as shared unique clonotypes divided by the size of the smaller repertoire. RTK rarefaction, the Chao1 estimator, and Recon v2.1 estimates of unobserved clonotypes were used to assess repertoire richness. Generation probabilities were computed with OLGA for all TCRbeta clonotypes obtained by the gDNA method from a handful of donors. The source is immuneACCESS, and TCRdb retained only in-frame sequences with V and J called. Part of the clones is not carried over; for the studies checked, unresolved V genes explain less than half of this, and the remainder is unexplained. V, J and clone size were drawn from that table, and D and trimming were deduced from the DNA. This sample gives 2,100,000 or so clones in total; approximately 94% of them show up just once. The ten largest clones represent around 0.13% of the sample.

Donors were healthy HIV-negative adults with no recently reported acute infections or vaccinations. Every donor was a Caucasian adult living in Nashville, Tennessee, USA. CD4+ T cells were enriched by magnetic negative selection; naive cells were then positively selected on CD45RA, and the negative fraction formed the memory subset. Blood was collected by leukapheresis, and PBMCs were isolated by Ficoll-Histopaque density gradient centrifugation and then cryopreserved in liquid nitrogen vapor phase. Purity and quantity of every magnetically sorted T cell population were checked by analytical flow cytometry. Each sorted fraction had its genomic DNA isolated and then quantified by UV absorbance on a Nanodrop 2000c.

Material: naive CD4+ T cells sorted from blood. This specimen's cell subset or site label, per the study, means: CD45RA+ positively selected. This clonotype was sampled from a man between 18 and 35 years old in good health. The V and J genes are TRBV10-3 and TRBJ1-2; 7 bases in the middle match TRBD1. The nucleotides are TGTGCCACCACAGGGGTCGGCGACTATGGCTACACCTTC. Its amino acids are CATTGVGDYGYTF.